This T cell receptor beta chain was retrieved from a study of blood T cell repertoires in COVID-19. Generated by immunoSEQ multiplex PCR, the TCRdb table keeps only in-frame clones and is missing some. Of approximately 150,000 clones in the sample, over 80% were seen once. Unmatched junction bases numbered 3, after V lost 4 bases and J lost 3 bases. Germline lookup yields CDR1 SGHDT and CDR2 YYEEEE. The length of the CDR3 is 14 residues. V and J are TRBV5-6 and TRBJ2-7, with 11 bases matching TRBD2. The specimen was peripheral blood. The clonotype was recovered from a human donor in a cohort sampled during active COVID-19. CDR3 in amino acids: CASSLTSGNYEQYF. The CDR3 nucleotides read TGTGCCAGCAGCCTGACTAGCGGGAACTACGAGCAGTACTTC.